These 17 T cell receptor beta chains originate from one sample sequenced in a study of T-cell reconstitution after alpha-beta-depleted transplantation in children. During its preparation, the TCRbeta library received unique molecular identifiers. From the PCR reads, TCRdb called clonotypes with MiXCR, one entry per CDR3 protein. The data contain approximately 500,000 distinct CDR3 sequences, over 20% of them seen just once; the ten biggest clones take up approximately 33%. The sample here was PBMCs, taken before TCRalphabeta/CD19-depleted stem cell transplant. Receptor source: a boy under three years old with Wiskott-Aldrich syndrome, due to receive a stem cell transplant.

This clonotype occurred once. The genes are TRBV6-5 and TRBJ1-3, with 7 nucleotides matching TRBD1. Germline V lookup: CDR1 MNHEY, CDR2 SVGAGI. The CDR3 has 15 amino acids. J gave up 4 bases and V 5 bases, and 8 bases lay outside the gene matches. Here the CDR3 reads CASSLSGQKGNTIYF. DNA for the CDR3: TGTGCCAGCAGTCTATCGGGACAGAAAGGAAACACCATATATTTT.

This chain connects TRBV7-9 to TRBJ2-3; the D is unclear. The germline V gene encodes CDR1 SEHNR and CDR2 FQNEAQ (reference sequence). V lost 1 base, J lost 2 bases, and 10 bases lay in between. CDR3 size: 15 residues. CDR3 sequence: CASSLVLVNTDTQYF. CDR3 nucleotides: TGTGCCAGCAGCTTAGTCTTAGTCAACACAGATACGCAGTATTTT.

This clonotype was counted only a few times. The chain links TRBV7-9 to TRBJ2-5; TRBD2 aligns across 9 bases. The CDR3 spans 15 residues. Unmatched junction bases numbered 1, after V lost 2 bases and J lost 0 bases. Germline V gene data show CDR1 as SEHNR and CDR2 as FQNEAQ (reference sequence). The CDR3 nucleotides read TGTGCCAGCAGCTTAACTAGCGGGTACCAAGAGACCCAGTACTTC. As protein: CASSLTSGYQETQYF.

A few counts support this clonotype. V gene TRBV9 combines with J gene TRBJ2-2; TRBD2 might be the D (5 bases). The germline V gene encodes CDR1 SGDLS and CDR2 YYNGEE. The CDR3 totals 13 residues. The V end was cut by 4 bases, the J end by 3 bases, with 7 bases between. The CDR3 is CASSREYTGELFF. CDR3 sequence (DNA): TGTGCCAGCAGCCGGGAATACACCGGGGAGCTGTTTTTT.

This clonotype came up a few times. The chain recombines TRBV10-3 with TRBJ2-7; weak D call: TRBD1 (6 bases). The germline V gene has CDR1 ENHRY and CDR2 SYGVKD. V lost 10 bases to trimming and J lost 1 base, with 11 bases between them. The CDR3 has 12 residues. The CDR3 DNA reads TGTGCCACCTCGGACAGTTCCTACGAGCAGTACTTC. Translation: CATSDSSYEQYF.

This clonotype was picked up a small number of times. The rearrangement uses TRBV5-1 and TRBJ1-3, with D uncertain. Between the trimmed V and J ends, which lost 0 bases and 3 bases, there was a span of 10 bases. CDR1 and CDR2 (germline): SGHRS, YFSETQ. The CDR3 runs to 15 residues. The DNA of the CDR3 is TGCGCCAGCAGCTTGGAAGGACTCCATGGAAACACCATATATTTT. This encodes CASSLEGLHGNTIYF. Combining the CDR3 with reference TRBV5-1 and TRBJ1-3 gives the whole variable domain KAGVTQTPRYLIKTRGQQVTLSCSPISGHRSVSWYQQTPGQGLQFLFEYFSETQRNKGNFPGRFSGRQFSNSRSEMNVSTLELGDSALYLCASSLEGLHGNTIYFGEGSWLTVV.

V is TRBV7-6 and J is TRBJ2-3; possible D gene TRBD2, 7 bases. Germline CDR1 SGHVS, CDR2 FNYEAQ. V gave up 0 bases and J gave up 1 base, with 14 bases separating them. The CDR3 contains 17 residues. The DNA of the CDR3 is TGTGCCAGCAGCTTAGCGCCGGGGGGCCGGGGCACAGATACGCAGTATTTT. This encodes CASSLAPGGRGTDTQYF.

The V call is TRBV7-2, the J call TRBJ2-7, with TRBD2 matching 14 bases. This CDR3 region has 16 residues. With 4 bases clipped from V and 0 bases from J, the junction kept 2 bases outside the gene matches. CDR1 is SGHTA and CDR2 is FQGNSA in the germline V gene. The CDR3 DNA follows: TGTGCCAGCAGCTACGGGACTAGCGGGAGCTCCTACGAGCAGTACTTC. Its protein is CASSYGTSGSSYEQYF.

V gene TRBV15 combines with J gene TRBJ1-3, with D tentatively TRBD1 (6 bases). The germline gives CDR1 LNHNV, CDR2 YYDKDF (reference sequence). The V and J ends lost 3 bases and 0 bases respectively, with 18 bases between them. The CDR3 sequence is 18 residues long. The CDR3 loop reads CATSRGRGGRSSGNTIYF. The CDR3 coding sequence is TGTGCCACCAGCAGGGGGAGAGGGGGACGAAGCTCTGGAAACACCATATATTTT.

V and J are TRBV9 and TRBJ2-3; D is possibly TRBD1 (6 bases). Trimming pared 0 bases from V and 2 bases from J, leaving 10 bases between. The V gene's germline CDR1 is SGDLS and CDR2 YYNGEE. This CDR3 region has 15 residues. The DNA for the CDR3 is TGTGCCAGCAGCGTAGCCCGGACAGTCACAGATACGCAGTATTTT. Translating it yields CASSVARTVTDTQYF.

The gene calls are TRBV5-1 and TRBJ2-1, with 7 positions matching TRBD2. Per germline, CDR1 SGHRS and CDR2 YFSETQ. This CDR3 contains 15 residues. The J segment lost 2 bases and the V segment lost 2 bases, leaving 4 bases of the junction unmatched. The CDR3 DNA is TGCGCCAGCAGCTTACGGGACTATGCCTACAATGAGCAGTTCTTC. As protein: CASSLRDYAYNEQFF.

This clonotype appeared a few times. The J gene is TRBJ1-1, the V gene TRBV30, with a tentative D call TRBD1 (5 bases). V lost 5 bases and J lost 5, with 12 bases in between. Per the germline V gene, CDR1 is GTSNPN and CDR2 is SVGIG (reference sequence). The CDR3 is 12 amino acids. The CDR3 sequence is CAWGSRVTEAFF. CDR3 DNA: TGTGCCTGGGGTTCCAGGGTGACTGAAGCTTTCTTT.

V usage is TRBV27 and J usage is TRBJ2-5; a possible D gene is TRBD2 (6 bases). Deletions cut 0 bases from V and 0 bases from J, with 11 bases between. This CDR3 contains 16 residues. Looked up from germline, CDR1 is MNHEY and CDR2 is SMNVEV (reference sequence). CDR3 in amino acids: CASSLSDYQYQETQYF. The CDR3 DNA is TGTGCCAGCAGTTTATCGGACTACCAGTACCAAGAGACCCAGTACTTC.

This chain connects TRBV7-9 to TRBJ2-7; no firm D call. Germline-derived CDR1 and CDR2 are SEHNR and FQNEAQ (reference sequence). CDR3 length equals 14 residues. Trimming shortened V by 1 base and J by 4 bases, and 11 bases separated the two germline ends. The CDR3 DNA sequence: TGTGCCAGCAGCTTAGGGATATCGACATACGAGCAGTACTTC. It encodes CASSLGISTYEQYF. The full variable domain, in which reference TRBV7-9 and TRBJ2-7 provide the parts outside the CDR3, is DTGVSQNPRHKITKRGQNVTFRCDPISEHNRLYWYRQTLGQGPEFLTYFQNEAQLEKSRLLSDRFSAERPKGSFSTLEIQRTEQGDSAMYLCASSLGISTYEQYFGPGTRLTVT.

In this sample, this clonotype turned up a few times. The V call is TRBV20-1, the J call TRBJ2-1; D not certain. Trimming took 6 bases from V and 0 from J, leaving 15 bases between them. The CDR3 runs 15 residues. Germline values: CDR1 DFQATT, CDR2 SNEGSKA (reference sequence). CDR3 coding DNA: TGCAGTGCAACTAATCGACGGAGCTCCTACAATGAGCAGTTCTTC. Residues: CSATNRRSSYNEQFF.

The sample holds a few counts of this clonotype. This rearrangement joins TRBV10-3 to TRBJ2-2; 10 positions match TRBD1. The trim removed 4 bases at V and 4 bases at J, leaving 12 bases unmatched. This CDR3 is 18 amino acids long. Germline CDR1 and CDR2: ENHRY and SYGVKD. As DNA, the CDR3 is TGTGCCATCAGTGCGAAACATCCCGGGACAGGGGTCACCGGGGAGCTGTTTTTT. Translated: CAISAKHPGTGVTGELFF.

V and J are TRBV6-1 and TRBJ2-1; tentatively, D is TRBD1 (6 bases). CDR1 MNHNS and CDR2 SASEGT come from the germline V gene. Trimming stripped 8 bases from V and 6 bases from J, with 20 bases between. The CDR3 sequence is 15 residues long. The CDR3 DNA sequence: TGTGCCAGCGGAACAGGGCAGCTCTACGTCAATGAGCAGTTCTTC. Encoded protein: CASGTGQLYVNEQFF.